Included here is one T cell receptor beta chain sequence, with context. What it recognizes is unknown. The sample originates from a study of cytomegalovirus exposure and HLA in healthy donors. Regarding the study as a whole: A later analysis reportedly identified an Asian-associated ancestry cluster as carrying fewer N-insertions than the approximately 670-donor mean.

The PCR used 60 Vbeta and 13 Jbeta primers. Measured with immunoSEQ multiplex PCR; TCRdb has only the in-frame clones, and not every one. This repertoire shows about 100,000 clones, about 83% found once; its top ten account for approximately 5.1%. The receptor was isolated from a female donor in good health and CMV-seropositive. The sequencing sample was made of PBMCs.

In DNA form, the CDR3 reads TGTGCCAGCAGTGAATATCAGCTTTACGACAGGGTGAATGAGCAGTTCTTC. It encodes CASSEYQLYDRVNEQFF. The genes are TRBV6-1 and TRBJ2-1; TRBD1 agrees at 7 bases. This CDR3 region has 17 residues. Germline CDR1 is MNHNS and CDR2 is SASEGT. V lost 2 bases, J lost 7 bases, and 14 bases stayed unmatched.